Included here is one T cell receptor (beta chain) sequence, with context. Losses at the gene ends were 2 bases for V and 3 bases for J; bases not matched to a gene: 4. The CDR3 length is 14 residues. In germline, CDR1 is MNHNS, CDR2 SASEGT. Using immunoSEQ multiplex PCR, the repertoire was profiled, and TCRdb retains in-frame clones only, with some absent. The table lists roughly 38,000 clones, around four fifths of them singletons. The data belong to a study of control samples from healthy donors and cancer patients. The clonotype originates from a man between 60 and 70 years old in good health. The sample taken for sequencing was blood. The gene calls are TRBV6-1 and TRBJ2-7, with 7 nucleotides matching TRBD1. CDR3 sequence: CASSETDRVYEQYF. Written as DNA, the CDR3 is TGTGCCAGCAGTGAAACCGACAGGGTCTACGAGCAGTACTTC.